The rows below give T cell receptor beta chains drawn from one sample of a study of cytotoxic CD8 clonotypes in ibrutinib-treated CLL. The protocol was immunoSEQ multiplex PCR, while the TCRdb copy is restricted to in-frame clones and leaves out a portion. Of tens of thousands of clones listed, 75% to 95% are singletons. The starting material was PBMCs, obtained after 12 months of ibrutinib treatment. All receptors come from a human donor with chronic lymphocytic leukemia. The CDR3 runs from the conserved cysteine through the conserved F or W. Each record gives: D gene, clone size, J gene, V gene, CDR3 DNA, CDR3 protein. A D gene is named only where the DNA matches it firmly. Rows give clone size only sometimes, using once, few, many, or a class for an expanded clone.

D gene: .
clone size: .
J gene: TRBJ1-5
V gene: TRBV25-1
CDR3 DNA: TGTGCCAGCAGTGAAGGCTACAGGGATCAGCCCCAGCATTTT
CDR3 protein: CASSEGYRDQPQHF

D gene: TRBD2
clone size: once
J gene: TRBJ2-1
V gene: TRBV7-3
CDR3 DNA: TGTGCCAGCAGCTTATTGCGGGAGGCCTACAATGAGCAGTTCTTC
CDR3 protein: CASSLLREAYNEQFF

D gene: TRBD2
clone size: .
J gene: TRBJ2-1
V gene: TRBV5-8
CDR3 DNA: TGTGCCAGCAGCTTGCCTAGCGGGAGATCAGGCTACAATGAGCAGTTCTTC
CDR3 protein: CASSLPSGRSGYNEQFF

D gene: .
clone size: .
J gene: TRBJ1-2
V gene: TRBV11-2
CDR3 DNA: TGTGCCAGCAGCTTAGTGGGGGGCGGCTATGGCTACACCTTC
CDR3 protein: CASSLVGGGYGYTF

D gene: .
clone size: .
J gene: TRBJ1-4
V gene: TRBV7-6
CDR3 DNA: TGTGCCAGCAGCCCCGGTGGAGGGGCTAATGAAAAACTGTTTTTT
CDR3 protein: CASSPGGGANEKLFF

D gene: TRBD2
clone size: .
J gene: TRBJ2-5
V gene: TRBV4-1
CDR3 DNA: TGCGCCAGCAGCCAAAGGCTAGCGGGAGTCCCAGAGACCCAGTACTTC
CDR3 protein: CASSQRLAGVPETQYF

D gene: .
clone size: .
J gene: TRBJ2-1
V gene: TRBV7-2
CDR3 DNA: TGTGCCAGCAGGCGGGACAGCAACAATGAGCAGTTCTTC
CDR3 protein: CASRRDSNNEQFF

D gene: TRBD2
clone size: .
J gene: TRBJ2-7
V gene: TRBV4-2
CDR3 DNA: TGTGCCAGCAGCCAAGATGGACAGCGGGAGGCCCCCGAGCAGTACTTC
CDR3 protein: CASSQDGQREAPEQYF

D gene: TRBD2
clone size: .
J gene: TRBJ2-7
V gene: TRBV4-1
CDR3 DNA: TGCGCCAGCAGCCCGCACGGACTAGCGGGAATGAACGAGCAGTACTTC
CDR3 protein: CASSPHGLAGMNEQYF

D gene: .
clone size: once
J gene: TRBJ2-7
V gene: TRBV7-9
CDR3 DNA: TGTGCCAGCAAAGGAGGAGGGGACCTGGGCGAGCAGTACTTC
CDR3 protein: CASKGGGDLGEQYF

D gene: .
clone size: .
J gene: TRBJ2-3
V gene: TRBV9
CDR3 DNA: TGTGCCAGCAGCGTAGAGGGGCCTATCACAGATACGCAGTATTTT
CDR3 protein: CASSVEGPITDTQYF

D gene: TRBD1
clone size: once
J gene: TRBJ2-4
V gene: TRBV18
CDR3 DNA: TGTGCCAGCTGCCTAGGGGCAGGGGGAGACCCTTACCAAGACATTCAGTACTTC
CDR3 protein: CASCLGAGGDPYQDIQYF

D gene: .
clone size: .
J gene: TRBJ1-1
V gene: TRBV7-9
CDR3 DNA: TGTGCCAGCAGCCTGAAGACCGGGGGGGAGATTGGCACTGAAGCTTTCTTT
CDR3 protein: CASSLKTGGEIGTEAFF

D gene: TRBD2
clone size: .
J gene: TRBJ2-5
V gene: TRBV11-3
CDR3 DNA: TGTGCCAGCAGCTTAGGGACTAGCGGAGGGGAGGAGACCCAGTACTTC
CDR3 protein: CASSLGTSGGEETQYF

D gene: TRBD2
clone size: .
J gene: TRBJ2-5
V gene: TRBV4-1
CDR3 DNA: TGCGCCAGCAGCCACAGACTAGCGTCGTACCAAGAGACCCAGTACTTC
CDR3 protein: CASSHRLASYQETQYF

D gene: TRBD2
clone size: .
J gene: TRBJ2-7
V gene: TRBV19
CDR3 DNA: TGTGCCAGCAGTCGAGCGGGAGGGCCAGGCGAGCAGTACTTC
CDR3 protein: CASSRAGGPGEQYF

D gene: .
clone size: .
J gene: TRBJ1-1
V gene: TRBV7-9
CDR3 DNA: TGTGCCAGCAGCGCCTTCGGAGAGATGAACACTGAAGCTTTCTTT
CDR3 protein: CASSAFGEMNTEAFF

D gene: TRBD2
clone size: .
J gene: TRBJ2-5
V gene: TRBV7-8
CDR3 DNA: TGTGCCAGCAGCTCCGGACTAGCGGGCCTGGGTGCGGAGACCCAGTACTTC
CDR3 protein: CASSSGLAGLGAETQYF

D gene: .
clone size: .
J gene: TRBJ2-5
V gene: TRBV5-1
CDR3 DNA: TGCGCCAGCAGCTTGGAGGCCCTGGAGACCCAGTACTTC
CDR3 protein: CASSLEALETQYF

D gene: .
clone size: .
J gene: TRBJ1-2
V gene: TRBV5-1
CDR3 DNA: TGCGCCAGCAGCTTGAGTCAGTACTATGGCTACACCTTC
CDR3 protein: CASSLSQYYGYTF

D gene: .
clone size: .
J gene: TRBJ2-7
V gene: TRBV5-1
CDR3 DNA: TGCGCCAGCAGCTTAGGGGACTCCTCCTACGAGCAGTACTTC
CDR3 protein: CASSLGDSSYEQYF

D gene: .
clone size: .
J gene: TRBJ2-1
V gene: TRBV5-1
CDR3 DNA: TGCGCCAGCAGCTTGGGGTGGGAGGCCATCTACAATGAGCAGTTCTTC
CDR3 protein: CASSLGWEAIYNEQFF

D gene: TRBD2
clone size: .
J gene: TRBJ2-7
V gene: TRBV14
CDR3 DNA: TGTGCCAGCAGCCCGCTGATGAACGGGAGGACCTACGAGCAGTACTTC
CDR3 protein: CASSPLMNGRTYEQYF

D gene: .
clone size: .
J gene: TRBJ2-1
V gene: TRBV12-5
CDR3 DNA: TGTGCTAGTGGTTCGGCTACGGGGAGAAGAAACAATGAGCAGTTCTTC
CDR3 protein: CASGSATGRRNNEQFF

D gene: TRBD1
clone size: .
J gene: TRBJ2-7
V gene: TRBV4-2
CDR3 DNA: TGTGCCAGCAGTCCCGGTGGCAGGGGGCCGGAGGAGCAGTACTTC
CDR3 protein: CASSPGGRGPEEQYF

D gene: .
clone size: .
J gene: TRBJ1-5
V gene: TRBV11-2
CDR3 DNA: TGTGCCAGCAGCTTATTTTGGCAGGGGCGAATAGCCCAGCATTTT
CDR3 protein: CASSLFWQGRIAQHF

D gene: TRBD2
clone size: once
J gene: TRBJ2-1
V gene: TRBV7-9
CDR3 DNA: TGTGCCAGCAGCTTAGGGACTAGCGGGAGGTTTAACAATGAGCAGTTCTTC
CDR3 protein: CASSLGTSGRFNNEQFF

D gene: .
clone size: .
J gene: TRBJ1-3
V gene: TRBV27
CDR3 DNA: TGTGCCAGCAAGGGCAGTACTTTAGGAGGAAACACCATATATTTT
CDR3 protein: CASKGSTLGGNTIYF